What follows is one T cell receptor (beta chain) and its context. These data are taken from a study of blood T cell repertoires in COVID-19. CDR3 length: 15 amino acids. The germline V gene has CDR1 MRHNA and CDR2 SNTAGT. V gave up 5 bases and J gave up 5 bases, with 13 bases separating them. Method: immunoSEQ multiplex PCR; TCRdb's copy keeps in-frame clones and lacks some. The sample holds tens of thousands of clones, approximately 85% seen once. This chain joins TRBV6-4 and TRBJ1-6; D is unresolved. The clonotype comes from a human donor in a cohort sampled during active COVID-19. The sequenced sample consisted of peripheral blood. CDR3 nucleotide sequence: TGTGCCAGCAGTCAGGCGGGCCTGAATAATTCACCCCTCCACTTT. Translated, it gives CASSQAGLNNSPLHF.